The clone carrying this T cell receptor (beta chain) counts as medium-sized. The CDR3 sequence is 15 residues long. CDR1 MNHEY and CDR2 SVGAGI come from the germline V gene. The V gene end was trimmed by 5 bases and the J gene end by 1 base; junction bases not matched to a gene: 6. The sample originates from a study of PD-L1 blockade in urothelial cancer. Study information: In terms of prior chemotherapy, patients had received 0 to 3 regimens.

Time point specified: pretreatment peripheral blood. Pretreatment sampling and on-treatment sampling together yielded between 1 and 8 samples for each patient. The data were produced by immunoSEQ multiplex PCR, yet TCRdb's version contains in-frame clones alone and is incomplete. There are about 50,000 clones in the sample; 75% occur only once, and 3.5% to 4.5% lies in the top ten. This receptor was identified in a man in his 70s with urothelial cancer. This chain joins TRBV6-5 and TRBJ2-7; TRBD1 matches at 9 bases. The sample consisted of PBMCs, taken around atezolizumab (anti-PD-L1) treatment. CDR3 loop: CASSAPGQGSYEQYF. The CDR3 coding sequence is TGTGCCAGCAGTGCCCCGGGACAGGGATCCTACGAGCAGTACTTC.